The 15 T cell receptor beta chains listed next were all sequenced from one sample in a study of radiotherapy plus CTLA-4 blockade in lung cancer. The method was immunoSEQ multiplex PCR; TCRdb's version includes in-frame clones alone and lacks a portion of them. The data hold about 51,000 clones, with 70% to 80% observed a single time. The sample here was peripheral blood, taken from a patient treated with radiotherapy plus ipilimumab. These receptors originate from a human donor with non-small cell lung cancer who had a complete response to radiotherapy plus ipilimumab.

The V call is TRBV5-4, the J call TRBJ2-1; 10 bases match TRBD2. Germline lookup yields CDR1 SGHNT and CDR2 YYREEE (reference sequence). The CDR3 contains 17 residues. Germline trimming cut 4 bases from V and 10 bases from J; bases unmatched to any gene: 17. The CDR3 spells CASSQRTSGQRGDEQFF. DNA for the CDR3: TGTGCCAGCAGCCAGAGGACTAGCGGCCAAAGAGGGGACGAGCAGTTCTTC.

The V and J genes are TRBV11-2 and TRBJ1-2, with 7 positions matching TRBD1. Germline assignment: CDR1 SGHAT and CDR2 FQNNGV. With 2 bases clipped from V and 8 bases from J, the junction kept 5 bases outside the gene matches. The CDR3 sequence is 13 residues long. CDR3 DNA sequence: TGTGCCAGCAGCTTAACAGGGGATAGGGGCTACACCTTC. It yields the protein CASSLTGDRGYTF.

The chain recombines TRBV15 with TRBJ1-5; 7 bases fit TRBD1. The CDR3 runs to 16 residues. The V gene's germline CDR1 is LNHNV and CDR2 YYDKDF (reference sequence). V gave up 2 bases and J gave up 0 bases; unmatched junction bases: 4. The CDR3 reads CATSRRDRNSNQPQHF. DNA of the CDR3: TGTGCCACCAGCAGAAGGGACAGAAATAGCAATCAGCCCCAGCATTTT.

CDR3 coding DNA: TGTGCCAGCAGGGAGCCTACAGGGGGCAGTCGGGGAGAGACCCAGTACTTC. It is translated as CASREPTGGSRGETQYF. This chain uses TRBV5-8 with TRBJ2-5; TRBD1 agrees at 9 bases. This CDR3 contains 17 residues. V was clipped by 5 bases and J by 4 bases; unmatched bases: 15. Germline CDR1 and CDR2: SGHTS and YDEGEE. Drawing the rest from reference TRBV5-8 and TRBJ2-5, the complete variable domain is EAGVTQSPTHLIKTRGQQATLRCSPISGHTSVYWYQQALGLGLQFLLWYDEGEERNRGNFPPRFSGRQFPNYSSELNVNALELEDSALYLCASREPTGGSRGETQYFGPGTRLLVL.

The chain uses TRBV14 and TRBJ2-5; a weak D match, TRBD2 (6 bases). The J call may be incorrect, as the DNA end agrees better with TRBJ2-7. Germline assignment: CDR1 SGHDN and CDR2 FVKESK. The CDR3 is 12 residues long. The CDR3 DNA reads TGTGCCAGCAGTGTTGGGGGGTACGAGCAGTACTTC. It translates to CASSVGGYEQYF.

The gene calls are TRBV7-2 and TRBJ2-1; 7 nucleotides match TRBD1. Losses at the gene ends were 1 base for V and 7 bases for J; bases not matched to a gene: 4. The CDR3 contains 14 residues. From germline, CDR1 is SGHTA and CDR2 FQGNSA. The CDR3 region has the DNA TGTGCCAGCAGCTTAGAGGGCAGGGGGAATGAGCAGTTCTTC. Its translation: CASSLEGRGNEQFF.

The chain links TRBV2 to TRBJ1-2, with D possibly TRBD1 on 6 matching bases. The CDR3 has 16 residues. V was pared by 4 bases and J by 2 bases, with 17 bases between. Germline CDR1 reads SNHLY; CDR2 reads FYNNEI. The CDR3 coding sequence is TGTGCCAGCAGTGTATACAGGGACGGTCAAAACTATGGCTACACCTTC. Translation gives CASSVYRDGQNYGYTF.

The chain uses TRBV9 and TRBJ2-2; 8 bases agree with TRBD1. Per germline, CDR1 SGDLS and CDR2 YYNGEE. J gave up 4 bases and V 2 bases, and 1 base lay outside the gene matches. The length of the CDR3 is 14 residues. CDR3 nucleotide sequence: TGTGCCAGCAGCGTCGGACAGGGCACCGGGGAGCTGTTTTTT. Protein: CASSVGQGTGELFF.

This clone was observed once. This chain links TRBV5-1 with TRBJ2-3, with 8 bases aligning to TRBD1. Germline CDR1 is SGHRS and CDR2 is YFSETQ. CDR3 length: 16 amino acids. The J segment lost 3 bases and the V segment lost 3 bases, leaving 9 bases of the junction unmatched. The CDR3 DNA follows: TGCGCCAGCAGCTCTGGACAGGGTCGAGGGACAGATACGCAGTATTTT. The encoded protein is CASSSGQGRGTDTQYF.

This clone was seen a single time. The genes are TRBV6-6 and TRBJ1-1; no reliable D call. The CDR3 is 13 amino acids. CDR1 and CDR2 (germline): MNHNY, SVGAGI (reference sequence). Between the trimmed V and J ends, which lost 2 bases and 0 bases, there was a span of 4 bases. The CDR3 sequence is CASSYLMNTEAFF. The CDR3 DNA is TGTGCCAGCAGTTACCTTATGAACACTGAAGCTTTCTTT.

V is TRBV5-6 and J is TRBJ2-1, with a tentative D call TRBD1 (5 bases). Germline lookup yields CDR1 SGHDT and CDR2 YYEEEE. The CDR3 loop spans 16 amino acids. Trimming pared 2 bases from V and 9 bases from J, leaving 21 bases between. The CDR3 region is CASSFEGVAGNGEQFF. For the CDR3, the DNA is TGTGCCAGCAGCTTTGAAGGCGTCGCAGGGAATGGTGAGCAGTTCTTC.

This clone appeared a single time. The V and J genes are TRBV4-1 and TRBJ2-3; 7 positions agree with TRBD2. After removal of 2 bases from V and 4 bases from J, the junction contained 9 bases not matched to a gene. Germline loops: CDR1 MGHRA, CDR2 YSYEKL. CDR3 size: 16 residues. The CDR3 sequence is CASSQLTSVVSDTQYF. CDR3 in DNA: TGCGCCAGCAGCCAACTCACTAGCGTCGTTTCAGATACGCAGTATTTT.

The V gene is TRBV6-5, the J gene TRBJ2-1; perhaps TRBD2 as D (6 bases). Trimming stripped 5 bases from V and 5 bases from J, with 16 bases between. Germline V CDR1 and CDR2: MNHEY, SVGAGI. The CDR3 is 15 residues long. The CDR3 DNA reads as TGTGCCAGCAGTCCACTAGCCGGTAGGGACAATGAGCAGTTCTTC. Residues: CASSPLAGRDNEQFF.

The genes are TRBV10-3 and TRBJ2-1, with 7 bases matching TRBD2. Trimming at V came to 3 bases and at J to 7 bases, leaving 6 bases not matched to a gene. CDR3 length equals 14 residues. In germline, CDR1 is ENHRY, CDR2 SYGVKD. CDR3 sequence reads: CAISDRTGGNEQFF. The CDR3, as DNA: TGTGCCATCAGTGACCGAACCGGGGGGAATGAGCAGTTCTTC.

J is TRBJ2-1 and V is TRBV2; D possibly corresponds to TRBD2 (6 bases). V lost 6 bases, J lost 1 base, and 13 bases lay in between. The CDR3 length is 15 residues. Per germline, CDR1 SNHLY and CDR2 FYNNEI. CDR3 amino acids: CASRPAGSSYNEQFF. The CDR3 nucleotides read TGTGCCAGCAGACCAGCGGGTTCTTCCTACAATGAGCAGTTCTTC.